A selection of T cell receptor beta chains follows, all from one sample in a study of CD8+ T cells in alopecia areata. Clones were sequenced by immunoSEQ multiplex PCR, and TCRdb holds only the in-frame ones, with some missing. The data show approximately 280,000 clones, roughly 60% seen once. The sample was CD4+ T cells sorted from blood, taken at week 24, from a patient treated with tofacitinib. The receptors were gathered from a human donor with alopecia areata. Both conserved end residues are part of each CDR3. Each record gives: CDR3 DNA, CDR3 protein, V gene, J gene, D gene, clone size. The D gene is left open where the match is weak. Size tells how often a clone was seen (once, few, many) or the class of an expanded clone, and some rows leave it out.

CDR3 DNA: TGTGCCAGCAGCTTAAGGGGACGAAATGAGCAGTTCTTC
CDR3 protein: CASSLRGRNEQFF
V gene: TRBV11-3
J gene: TRBJ2-1
D gene: NA
clone size: NA

CDR3 DNA: TGTGCCAGCAGCGTGGGGGGGCCCTACCAAGAGACCCAGTACTTC
CDR3 protein: CASSVGGPYQETQYF
V gene: TRBV9
J gene: TRBJ2-5
D gene: NA
clone size: few

CDR3 DNA: TGTGCCAGCAGGCCACCTACAGGGAGCAAAGCTTTCTTT
CDR3 protein: CASRPPTGSKAFF
V gene: TRBV6-5
J gene: TRBJ1-1
D gene: NA
clone size: NA

CDR3 DNA: TGTGCCAGCAGTGAACTGAGGGGCCGGAGCACTGAAGCTTTCTTT
CDR3 protein: CASSELRGRSTEAFF
V gene: TRBV2
J gene: TRBJ1-1
D gene: NA
clone size: few

CDR3 DNA: TGTGCCAGCAGTTTTATTGTGGGGGGGCGGCAAGAGACCCAGTACTTC
CDR3 protein: CASSFIVGGRQETQYF
V gene: TRBV28
J gene: TRBJ2-5
D gene: NA
clone size: NA

CDR3 DNA: TGCAGCGTTGCCTCCTCGGGGTTGGACACTGAAGCTTTCTTT
CDR3 protein: CSVASSGLDTEAFF
V gene: TRBV29-1
J gene: TRBJ1-1
D gene: NA
clone size: NA

CDR3 DNA: TGTGCCTGGAGTGTACGACAGGGGAGCCCCTATGGCTACACCTTC
CDR3 protein: CAWSVRQGSPYGYTF
V gene: TRBV30
J gene: TRBJ1-2
D gene: TRBD1
clone size: once

CDR3 DNA: TGTGCCAGCAGCCCCGGGACAGCCCACAATGAGCAGTTCTTC
CDR3 protein: CASSPGTAHNEQFF
V gene: TRBV6-5
J gene: TRBJ2-1
D gene: TRBD1
clone size: once

CDR3 DNA: TGTGCCAGCAGTTCCACTGCGGGGTTCACCTACAATGAGCAGTTCTTC
CDR3 protein: CASSSTAGFTYNEQFF
V gene: TRBV11-2
J gene: TRBJ2-1
D gene: NA
clone size: NA

CDR3 DNA: TGTGCCAGCAGTTTACAGGGGAGTAGTGTCGAGCAGTACTTC
CDR3 protein: CASSLQGSSVEQYF
V gene: TRBV2
J gene: TRBJ2-7
D gene: TRBD1
clone size: NA

CDR3 DNA: TGCGCCAGCAGTCAAAAAGGGACAGGTCGCCCTCTTCTCAACCACACAGATACGCAGTATTTT
CDR3 protein: CASSQKGTGRPLLNHTDTQYF
V gene: TRBV23-1
J gene: TRBJ2-3
D gene: TRBD1
clone size: NA

CDR3 DNA: TGTGCCAGCAGTTACGGGACAGGGGCTGGCTACACCTTC
CDR3 protein: CASSYGTGAGYTF
V gene: TRBV6-6
J gene: TRBJ1-2
D gene: TRBD1
clone size: NA

CDR3 DNA: TGTGCCAGCAGGCCGTATCAGGGGGAAGCTTTCTTT
CDR3 protein: CASRPYQGEAFF
V gene: TRBV25-1
J gene: TRBJ1-1
D gene: NA
clone size: NA

CDR3 DNA: TGTGCCTGGAGTGTAACTCGATACACCGGGGAGCTGTTTTTT
CDR3 protein: CAWSVTRYTGELFF
V gene: TRBV30
J gene: TRBJ2-2
D gene: NA
clone size: NA

CDR3 DNA: TGTGCCAGCAGCGTAGGTGGGGCCTCGAACACTGAAGCTTTCTTT
CDR3 protein: CASSVGGASNTEAFF
V gene: TRBV9
J gene: TRBJ1-1
D gene: NA
clone size: NA

CDR3 DNA: TGTGCCAGCAGTCTGCGGTCGCAGGGGCAAGAGACCCAGTACTTC
CDR3 protein: CASSLRSQGQETQYF
V gene: TRBV27
J gene: TRBJ2-5
D gene: NA
clone size: few

CDR3 DNA: TGTGCCAGCAGACTTACCGGGACAGGGATCTACGAGCAGTACTTC
CDR3 protein: CASRLTGTGIYEQYF
V gene: TRBV11-1
J gene: TRBJ2-7
D gene: TRBD1
clone size: NA

CDR3 DNA: TGTGCCAGCAGCTTGGTGCGGACCTATGGCTACACCTTC
CDR3 protein: CASSLVRTYGYTF
V gene: TRBV5-6
J gene: TRBJ1-2
D gene: NA
clone size: NA

CDR3 DNA: TGTGCCAGCAGTACTCCGGACGGGACTAGCGGGATTTACAATGAGCAGTTCTTC
CDR3 protein: CASSTPDGTSGIYNEQFF
V gene: TRBV25-1
J gene: TRBJ2-1
D gene: TRBD2
clone size: few

CDR3 DNA: TGTGCCAGCAGCCCCAGACAGGGTTACTATGGCTACACCTTC
CDR3 protein: CASSPRQGYYGYTF
V gene: TRBV7-8
J gene: TRBJ1-2
D gene: TRBD1
clone size: NA

CDR3 DNA: TGCAGCGTTGAAGTTGGAGGGGTGGCTAACTATGGCTACACCTTC
CDR3 protein: CSVEVGGVANYGYTF
V gene: TRBV29-1
J gene: TRBJ1-2
D gene: NA
clone size: NA

CDR3 DNA: TGTGCCAGCAGCTTGGTAAACGAAAAACTGTTTTTT
CDR3 protein: CASSLVNEKLFF
V gene: TRBV7-6
J gene: TRBJ1-4
D gene: NA
clone size: few

CDR3 DNA: TGTGCCTGGAGTGCAGGACGGAGCAATCAGCCCCAGCATTTT
CDR3 protein: CAWSAGRSNQPQHF
V gene: TRBV30
J gene: TRBJ1-5
D gene: NA
clone size: few

CDR3 DNA: TGTGCCTGGAGTGTACGGGTGGCAGACACTGAAGCTTTCTTT
CDR3 protein: CAWSVRVADTEAFF
V gene: TRBV30
J gene: TRBJ1-1
D gene: NA
clone size: NA

CDR3 DNA: TGTGCCAGCAGCCAGCTGACTGTAGGCAATCAGCCCCAGCATTTT
CDR3 protein: CASSQLTVGNQPQHF
V gene: TRBV7-2
J gene: TRBJ1-5
D gene: NA
clone size: NA

CDR3 DNA: TGTGCCATCATGCCAGGACCAAGCACAGATACGCAGTATTTT
CDR3 protein: CAIMPGPSTDTQYF
V gene: TRBV10-3
J gene: TRBJ2-3
D gene: NA
clone size: NA

CDR3 DNA: TGTGCCAGCATAGGACAGGCGTCTAACTATGGCTACACCTTC
CDR3 protein: CASIGQASNYGYTF
V gene: TRBV2
J gene: TRBJ1-2
D gene: TRBD1
clone size: NA

CDR3 DNA: TGTGCCAGCAGCGAGAGGGCTAGCGGGGGGGCTGGCTACGAGCAGTACTTC
CDR3 protein: CASSERASGGAGYEQYF
V gene: TRBV7-2
J gene: TRBJ2-7
D gene: TRBD2
clone size: NA

CDR3 DNA: TGTGCCACCAGCAGGGGACAGGCGGATGAAAAACTGTTTTTT
CDR3 protein: CATSRGQADEKLFF
V gene: TRBV15
J gene: TRBJ1-4
D gene: TRBD1
clone size: NA

CDR3 DNA: TGTGCCAGCGCAGGAAATAATTCACCCCTCCACTTT
CDR3 protein: CASAGNNSPLHF
V gene: TRBV6-6
J gene: TRBJ1-6
D gene: NA
clone size: NA

CDR3 DNA: TGTGCCAGCAGCCTCCCTGACAGAAGACGGCAGTACTTC
CDR3 protein: CASSLPDRRRQYF
V gene: TRBV7-9
J gene: TRBJ2-7
D gene: NA
clone size: NA

CDR3 DNA: TGTGCCAGCAGTTTAGTTGGGCCCTACGAGCAGTACTTC
CDR3 protein: CASSLVGPYEQYF
V gene: TRBV27
J gene: TRBJ2-7
D gene: NA
clone size: few

CDR3 DNA: TGTGCCAGCAGCTTAATGACAGCGAACACTGAAGCTTTCTTT
CDR3 protein: CASSLMTANTEAFF
V gene: TRBV7-2
J gene: TRBJ1-1
D gene: NA
clone size: NA